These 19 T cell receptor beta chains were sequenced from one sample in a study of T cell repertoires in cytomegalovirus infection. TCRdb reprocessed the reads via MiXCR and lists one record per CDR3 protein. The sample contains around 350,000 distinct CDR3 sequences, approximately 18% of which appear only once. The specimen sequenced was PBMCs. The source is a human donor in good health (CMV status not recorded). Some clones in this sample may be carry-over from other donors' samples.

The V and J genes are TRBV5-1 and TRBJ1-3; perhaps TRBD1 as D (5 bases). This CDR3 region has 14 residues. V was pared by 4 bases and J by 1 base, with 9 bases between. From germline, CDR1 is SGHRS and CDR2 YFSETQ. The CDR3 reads CASSDQGSGNTIYF. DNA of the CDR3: TGCGCCAGCAGCGACCAGGGTTCTGGAAACACCATATATTTT.

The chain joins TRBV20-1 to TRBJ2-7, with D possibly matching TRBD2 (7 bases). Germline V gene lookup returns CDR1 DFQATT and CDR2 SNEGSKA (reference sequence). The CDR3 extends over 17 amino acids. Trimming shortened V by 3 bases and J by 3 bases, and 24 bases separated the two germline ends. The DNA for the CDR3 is TGCAGTGCTAGCACAACTAGCGTAACGGGGGCCCTCTACGAGCAGTACTTC. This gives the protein CSASTTSVTGALYEQYF.

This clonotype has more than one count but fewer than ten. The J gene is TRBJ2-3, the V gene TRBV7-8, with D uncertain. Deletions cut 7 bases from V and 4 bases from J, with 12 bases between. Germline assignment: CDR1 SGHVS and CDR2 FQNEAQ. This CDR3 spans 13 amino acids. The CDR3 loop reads CASTLGSADTQYF. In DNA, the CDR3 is TGTGCCAGCACCCTGGGGTCTGCAGATACGCAGTATTTT.

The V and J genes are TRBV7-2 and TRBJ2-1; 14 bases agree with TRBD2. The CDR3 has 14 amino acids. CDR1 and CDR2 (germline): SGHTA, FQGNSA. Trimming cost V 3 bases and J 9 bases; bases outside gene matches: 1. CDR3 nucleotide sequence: TGTGCCAGCAGCTTGGGACTAGCGGGAGTTGAGCAGTTCTTC. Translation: CASSLGLAGVEQFF. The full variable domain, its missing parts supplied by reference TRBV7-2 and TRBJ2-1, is GAGVSQSPSNKVTEKGKDVELRCDPISGHTALYWYRQSLGQGLEFLIYFQGNSAPDKSGLPSDRFSAERTGGSVSTLTIQRTQQEDSAVYLCASSLGLAGVEQFFGPGTRLTVL.

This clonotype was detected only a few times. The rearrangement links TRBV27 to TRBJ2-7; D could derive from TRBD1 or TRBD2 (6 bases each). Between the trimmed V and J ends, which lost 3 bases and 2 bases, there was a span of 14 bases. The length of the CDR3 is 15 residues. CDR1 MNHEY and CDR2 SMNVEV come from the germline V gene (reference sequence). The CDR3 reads CASSLGLGGAYEQYF. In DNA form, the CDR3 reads TGTGCCAGCAGTTTGGGACTGGGGGGCGCCTACGAGCAGTACTTC.

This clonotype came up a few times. DNA of the CDR3: TGCGCCAGCAGCCGAGCTATGGGTGTGGAGACCCAGTACTTC. Protein: CASSRAMGVETQYF. The V call is TRBV4-3, the J call TRBJ2-5; D is uncertain. The CDR3 loop spans 14 amino acids. Trimming took 4 bases from V and 5 from J, leaving 14 bases between them. Germline V CDR1 and CDR2: LGHNA, YSLEER.

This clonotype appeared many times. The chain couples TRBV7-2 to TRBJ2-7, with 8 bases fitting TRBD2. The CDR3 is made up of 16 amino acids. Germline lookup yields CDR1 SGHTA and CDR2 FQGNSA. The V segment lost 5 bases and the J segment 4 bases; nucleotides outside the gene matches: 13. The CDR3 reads CASSQGPAGVYYEQYF. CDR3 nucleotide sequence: TGTGCCAGCAGCCAAGGCCCAGCGGGAGTGTATTACGAGCAGTACTTC.

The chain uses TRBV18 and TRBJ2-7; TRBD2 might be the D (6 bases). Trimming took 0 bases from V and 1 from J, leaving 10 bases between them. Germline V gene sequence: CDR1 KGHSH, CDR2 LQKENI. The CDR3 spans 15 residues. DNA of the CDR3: TGTGCCAGCTCACCACCCGGGACTGCTTCCTACGAGCAGTACTTC. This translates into CASSPPGTASYEQYF.

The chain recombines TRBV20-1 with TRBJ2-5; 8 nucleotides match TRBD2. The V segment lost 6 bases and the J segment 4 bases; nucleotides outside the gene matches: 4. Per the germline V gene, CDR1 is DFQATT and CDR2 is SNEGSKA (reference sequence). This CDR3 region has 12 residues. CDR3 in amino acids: CSAKAGGETQYF. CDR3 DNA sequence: TGCAGTGCAAAGGCGGGGGGAGAGACCCAGTACTTC.

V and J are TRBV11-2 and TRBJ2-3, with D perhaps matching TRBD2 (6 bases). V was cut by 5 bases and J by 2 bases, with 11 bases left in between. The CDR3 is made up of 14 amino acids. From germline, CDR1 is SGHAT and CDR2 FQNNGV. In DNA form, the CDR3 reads TGTGCCAGCAGCCCCGGGGGAATCACAGATACGCAGTATTTT. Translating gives CASSPGGITDTQYF.

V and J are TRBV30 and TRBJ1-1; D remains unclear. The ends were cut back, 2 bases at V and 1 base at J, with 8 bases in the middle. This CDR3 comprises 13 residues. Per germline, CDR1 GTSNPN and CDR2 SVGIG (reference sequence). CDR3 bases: TGTGCCTGGAGTTTGATCCGGAACACTGAAGCTTTCTTT. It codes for CAWSLIRNTEAFF.

The CDR3 spells CASSPRGSGGVNEQFF. The DNA for the CDR3 is TGTGCCAGTAGCCCCAGGGGGAGCGGGGGGGTGAATGAGCAGTTCTTC. The V gene is TRBV19, the J gene TRBJ2-1; 10 bases align to TRBD2. CDR1 and CDR2 (germline): LNHDA, SQIVND (reference sequence). The CDR3 covers 16 residues. J was trimmed by 7 bases and V by 6 bases; bases with no gene match: 12.

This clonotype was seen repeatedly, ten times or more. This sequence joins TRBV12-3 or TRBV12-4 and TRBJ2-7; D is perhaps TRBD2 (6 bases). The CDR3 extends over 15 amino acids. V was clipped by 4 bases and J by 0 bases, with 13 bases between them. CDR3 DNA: TGTGCCAGCAGTTACGGTGGCGGGACCTCCTACGAGCAGTACTTC. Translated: CASSYGGGTSYEQYF.

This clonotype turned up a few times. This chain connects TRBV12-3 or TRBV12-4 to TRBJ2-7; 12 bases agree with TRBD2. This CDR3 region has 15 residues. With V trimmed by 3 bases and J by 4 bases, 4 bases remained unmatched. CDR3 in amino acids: CASSFATSGRYEQYF. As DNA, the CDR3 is TGTGCCAGCAGTTTCGCCACTAGCGGGAGGTACGAGCAGTACTTC.

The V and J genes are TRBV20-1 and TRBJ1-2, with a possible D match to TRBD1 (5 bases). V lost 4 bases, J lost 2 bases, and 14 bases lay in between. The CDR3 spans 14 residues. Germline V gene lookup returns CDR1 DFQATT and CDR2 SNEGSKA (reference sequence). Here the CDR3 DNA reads TGCAGTGCTAACACCGGGGGAGGGAACTATGGCTACACCTTC. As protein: CSANTGGGNYGYTF.

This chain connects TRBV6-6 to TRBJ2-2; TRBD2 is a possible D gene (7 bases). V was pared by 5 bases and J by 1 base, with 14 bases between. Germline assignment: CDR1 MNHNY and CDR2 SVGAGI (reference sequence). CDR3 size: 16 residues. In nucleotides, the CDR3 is TGTGCCAGCAGTGCCCTCGGGGGGCGGAACACCGGGGAGCTGTTTTTT. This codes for CASSALGGRNTGELFF.

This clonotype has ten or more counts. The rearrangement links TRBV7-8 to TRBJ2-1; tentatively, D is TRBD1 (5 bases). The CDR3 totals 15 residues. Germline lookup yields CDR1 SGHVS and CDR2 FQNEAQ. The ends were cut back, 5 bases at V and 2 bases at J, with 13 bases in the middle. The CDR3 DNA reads TGTGCCAGCAGCCCAGGGTCCCGGGCCTACAATGAGCAGTTCTTC. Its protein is CASSPGSRAYNEQFF.

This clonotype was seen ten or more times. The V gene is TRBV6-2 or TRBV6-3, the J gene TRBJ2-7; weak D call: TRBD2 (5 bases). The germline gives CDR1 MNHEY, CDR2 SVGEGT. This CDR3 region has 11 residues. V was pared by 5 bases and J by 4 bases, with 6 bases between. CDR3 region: CASSEGYEQYV. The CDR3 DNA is TGTGCCAGCAGTGAGGGATACGAGCAGTACGTC.

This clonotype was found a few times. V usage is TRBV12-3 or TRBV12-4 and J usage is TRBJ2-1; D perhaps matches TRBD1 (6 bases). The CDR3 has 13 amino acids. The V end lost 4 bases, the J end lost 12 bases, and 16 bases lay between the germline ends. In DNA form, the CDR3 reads TGTGCCAGCAGTTACAACAGGGCCTTCGGGCAGTTCTTC. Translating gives CASSYNRAFGQFF.